This T cell receptor (beta chain) comes out of a study of yellow fever vaccine responses in identical twins (dated by TCRdb to the late 2010s). Looking at the study overall: In the study, vaccine-responding T cell clones were precisely tracked in identical twins. Broad study findings and their caveats: The T cell response to vaccination in identical twins was reported by the authors to appear partly convergent and partly personalized.

Libraries were prepared through RT-PCR. TCRdb shows the sequencer as Illumina HiSeq 2500. TCRdb reprocessing: public reads trimmed at Q25 with fastp, clones called with MiXCR, in-frame beta chains kept. Rows with a matching CDR3 protein are joined into one entry that keeps the most common DNA and genes. The sample profile shows some 960 distinct CDR3 sequences; about four fifths of them were found once. The top ten constitute around 15% of the sample. Concerning this clonotype: Its antigen is currently not known. Nothing much larger sits one base from this clone, and base qualities are not available.

The sample in question was T cells from blood (PBMCs), unsorted or a sorted subset (not recorded which), obtained before or after yellow fever vaccination (not recorded which). The sequence derives from a female donor who received the yellow fever vaccine.

The CDR3: CAWSGTGQEIQPQHF. The nucleotide sequence is given as TGTGCCTGGAGTGGAACCGGACAGGAGATCCAGCCCCAGCATTTT. The V gene is TRBV30 and the J gene is TRBJ1-5, and TRBD1 matches 7 of the central bases. The germline V gene (reference sequence) gives CDR1 as GTSNPN and CDR2 as SVGIG. The CDR3 measures 15 amino acids from cysteine to phenylalanine. Only the CDR3 part of the read is kept: 45 bases, read in frame from the first base. V is pruned by 1 base and J by 7 bases, leaving 10 bases of the junction without a gene match.